Below, 21 T cell receptor beta chains from the same sample are listed, as sequenced in a study of blood T cell repertoires in COVID-19. The assay was immunoSEQ multiplex PCR, and TCRdb's table has in-frame clones only and misses some. This repertoire shows around 140,000 clones, roughly 84% found once; its top ten account for 3.5% to 4.5%. Material for sequencing was peripheral blood. The source of these receptors is a woman aged 55-70 years with acute or convalescent COVID-19.

The chain links TRBV7-9 to TRBJ1-1; D not certain. V lost 2 bases and J 0 bases, leaving 10 bases between the germline ends. CDR1 SEHNR and CDR2 FQNEAQ come from the germline V gene (reference sequence). This CDR3 spans 15 amino acids. The CDR3 region is CASSLLGRMNTEAFF. The CDR3 coding sequence is TGTGCCAGCAGCTTATTGGGCCGAATGAACACTGAAGCTTTCTTT.

This clone was observed once. The chain has TRBV5-1 and TRBJ1-2, with D maybe TRBD1 (6 bases). The germline V gene has CDR1 SGHRS and CDR2 YFSETQ. This CDR3 has 14 amino acids. V was pared by 1 base and J by 3 bases, with 10 bases between. CDR3 loop: CASSLTGQDYGYTF. Written as DNA, the CDR3 is TGCGCCAGCAGCTTGACAGGGCAGGACTATGGCTACACCTTC.

The V gene is TRBV28, the J gene TRBJ1-3, with D unresolved. This CDR3 spans 14 amino acids. Germline assignment: CDR1 MDHEN and CDR2 SYDVKM. V lost 3 bases and J lost 0, with 6 bases in between. The CDR3 DNA is TGTGCCAGCAGTTTTCAGCGCTCTGGAAACACCATATATTTT. As protein: CASSFQRSGNTIYF.

The chain combines TRBV6-5 with TRBJ2-1, with a weak D call TRBD2 (5 bases). The CDR3 runs 14 residues. Trimming stripped 6 bases from V and 4 bases from J, with 13 bases between. CDR1 MNHEY and CDR2 SVGAGI come from the germline V gene. In DNA form, the CDR3 reads TGTGCCAGCAGACCGACGGGAAGATACAATGAGCAGTTCTTC. It codes for CASRPTGRYNEQFF.

This clone was detected a few times. The chain employs TRBV5-1 and TRBJ2-7, with 8 bases that match TRBD1. Germline V gene lookup returns CDR1 SGHRS and CDR2 YFSETQ. There are 14 residues in the CDR3. J gave up 1 base and V 2 bases, and 2 bases lay outside the gene matches. For the CDR3, the DNA is TGCGCCAGCAGCTTATGGACAGGGTCCTACGAGCAGTACTTC. This codes for CASSLWTGSYEQYF. Drawing the rest from reference TRBV5-1 and TRBJ2-7, the complete variable domain is KAGVTQTPRYLIKTRGQQVTLSCSPISGHRSVSWYQQTPGQGLQFLFEYFSETQRNKGNFPGRFSGRQFSNSRSEMNVSTLELGDSALYLCASSLWTGSYEQYFGPGTRLTVT.

A single count supports this clone. J is TRBJ1-6 and V is TRBV9, with D possibly being TRBD1 (6 bases). Germline V CDR1 and CDR2: SGDLS, YYNGEE. Trimming removed 1 base from V and 14 bases from J, with 16 bases in between. CDR3 length: 14 amino acids. CDR3 sequence (DNA): TGTGCCAGCAGCGTACTTGAGGGGGAGTCAGCCCTCCACTTT. It encodes CASSVLEGESALHF.

The chain is built from TRBV11-3 and TRBJ2-2; D uncertain. V lost 5 bases and J lost 6, with 7 bases in between. Germline CDR1 reads SGHNT; CDR2 reads YENEEA. CDR3 length: 12 amino acids. The CDR3 DNA follows: TGTGCCAGCAGCATTCCTGCCGGGGAGCTGTTTTTT. Translation: CASSIPAGELFF.

This chain links TRBV14 with TRBJ1-5; 9 nucleotides match TRBD1. Germline V lookup: CDR1 SGHDN, CDR2 FVKESK. V lost 0 bases, J lost 2 bases, and 11 bases stayed unmatched. The CDR3 spans 19 residues. CDR3 protein: CASSQDQTQGQGCNQPQHF. CDR3 DNA sequence: TGTGCCAGCAGCCAAGATCAAACCCAAGGACAGGGGTGCAATCAGCCCCAGCATTTT. Looking up the rest from reference TRBV14 and TRBJ1-5 gives the full variable domain: EAGVTQFPSHSVIEKGQTVTLRCDPISGHDNLYWYRRVMGKEIKFLLHFVKESKQDESGMPNNRFLAERTGGTYSTLKVQPAELEDSGVYFCASSQDQTQGQGCNQPQHFGDGTRLSIL.

The rearrangement uses TRBV7-2 and TRBJ1-5; 7 positions agree with TRBD1. The trim removed 5 bases at V and 7 bases at J, leaving 5 bases unmatched. There are 13 residues in the CDR3. Germline V gives CDR1 SGHTA, CDR2 FQGNSA. The CDR3 is CASSDRVGQPQHF. The CDR3 DNA reads as TGTGCCAGCAGCGACAGGGTTGGGCAGCCCCAGCATTTT.

The chain has TRBV7-8 and TRBJ2-1, with 9 bases lining up with TRBD1. This CDR3 has 23 amino acids. Per germline, CDR1 SGHVS and CDR2 FQNEAQ. The ends lost 5 bases at V and 0 bases at J; junction bases unmatched: 26. The CDR3 loop is CASSPPPGQGLIEPICSYNEQFF. DNA for the CDR3: TGTGCCAGCAGCCCCCCCCCGGGACAGGGCCTTATAGAGCCTATTTGCTCCTACAATGAGCAGTTCTTC. Variable domain in full (rest from reference TRBV7-8 and TRBJ2-1): GAGVSQSPRYKVAKRGQDVALRCDPISGHVSLFWYQQALGQGPEFLTYFQNEAQLDKSGLPSDRFFAERPEGSVSTLKIQRTQQEDSAVYLCASSPPPGQGLIEPICSYNEQFFGPGTRLTVL.

This clone was seen a single time. The DNA of the CDR3 is TGTGCCAGCAGTTTCCAGGGAAGCTATGGCTACACCTTC. It is translated as CASSFQGSYGYTF. The gene calls are TRBV28 and TRBJ1-2; the D gene is possibly TRBD1 (5 bases). Germline V gene sequence: CDR1 MDHEN, CDR2 SYDVKM. The CDR3 has 13 amino acids. V was trimmed by 3 bases and J by 4 bases, leaving 9 bases between them.

The chain uses TRBV7-9 and TRBJ1-2; TRBD1 matches 7 bases. V lost 5 bases, J lost 0 bases, and 6 bases stayed unmatched. This CDR3 comprises 15 residues. CDR1 and CDR2 (germline): SEHNR, FQNEAQ (reference sequence). CDR3 coding DNA: TGTGCCAGCAGCCCTACAGGGACAGCTAACTATGGCTACACCTTC. Encoded protein: CASSPTGTANYGYTF.

This clone was recorded a few times. V usage is TRBV7-2 and J usage is TRBJ1-5, with D unclear. The CDR3 consists of 12 residues. The germline V gene encodes CDR1 SGHTA and CDR2 FQGNSA. Between the trimmed V and J ends, which lost 5 bases and 6 bases, there was a span of 8 bases. Here the CDR3 reads CASSLNTQPQHF. CDR3 coding DNA: TGTGCCAGCAGCCTTAACACTCAGCCCCAGCATTTT.

This clone occurred a few times. The chain combines TRBV12-5 with TRBJ2-1; TRBD2 is a possible D gene (6 bases). V shed 1 base and J shed 0 bases, with 13 bases lying between them. Germline assignment: CDR1 LGHNT and CDR2 FRNRAP. The length of the CDR3 is 17 residues. The DNA for the CDR3 is TGTGCTAGTGGTTTGGGCCTTAGCGGAAGCTCCTACAATGAGCAGTTCTTC. As protein: CASGLGLSGSSYNEQFF.

The genes are TRBV4-3 and TRBJ2-1, with D possibly being TRBD1 (5 bases). The V end was cut by 1 base, the J end by 5 bases, with 6 bases between. Germline V gene data show CDR1 as LGHNA and CDR2 as YSLEER. CDR3 size: 13 residues. In nucleotides, the CDR3 is TGCGCCAGCAGCCAAGTGACAGACAATGAGCAGTTCTTC. Its translation: CASSQVTDNEQFF.

The chain carries TRBV7-8 and TRBJ2-1; 9 positions agree with TRBD2. Germline loops: CDR1 SGHVS, CDR2 FQNEAQ. CDR3 length: 17 residues. Trimming cost V 1 base and J 9 bases; bases outside gene matches: 13. CDR3 in DNA: TGTGCCAGCAGCTTAGAAATCGGCGGGAGGGCCTTGAGTGAGCAGTTCTTC. Translated: CASSLEIGGRALSEQFF. Supplemented by reference TRBV7-8 and TRBJ2-1, the full variable domain reads GAGVSQSPRYKVAKRGQDVALRCDPISGHVSLFWYQQALGQGPEFLTYFQNEAQLDKSGLPSDRFFAERPEGSVSTLKIQRTQQEDSAVYLCASSLEIGGRALSEQFFGPGTRLTVL.

V is TRBV19 and J is TRBJ2-1; possible D gene TRBD1, 6 bases. Germline V CDR1 and CDR2: LNHDA, SQIVND (reference sequence). V lost 5 bases to trimming and J lost 3 bases, with 14 bases between them. This CDR3 has 15 amino acids. The CDR3 sequence is CASSVIEQGYNEQFF. In DNA form, the CDR3 reads TGTGCCAGTAGTGTCATTGAACAGGGCTACAATGAGCAGTTCTTC.

The chain employs TRBV29-1 and TRBJ1-3, with D possibly matching TRBD1 (6 bases). The germline V gene has CDR1 SQVTM and CDR2 ANQGSEA. CDR3 size: 12 residues. This chain's CDR3 is CSYRVVGNTIYF. CDR3 in DNA: TGCAGTTACAGGGTTGTGGGAAACACCATATATTTT. The variable domain in full, with the rest retrieved from reference TRBV29-1 and TRBJ1-3, is SAVISQKPSRDICQRGTSLTIQCQVDSQVTMMFWYRQQPGQSLTLIATANQGSEATYESGFVIDKFPISRPNLTFSTLTVSNMSPEDSSIYLCSYRVVGNTIYFGEGSWLTVV.

The chain carries TRBV6-6 and TRBJ1-2; D is unclear. Per germline, CDR1 MNHNY and CDR2 SVGAGI (reference sequence). There are 13 residues in the CDR3. V was cut by 6 bases and J by 2 bases, with 10 bases left in between. CDR3 in amino acids: CASRTTENYGYTF. The CDR3, as DNA: TGTGCCAGCAGAACAACGGAGAACTATGGCTACACCTTC.

Of note for this clone: At the DNA level, this CDR3 is encoded by other sequences in the same sample as well. The rearrangement uses TRBV9 and TRBJ2-1; 10 bases are shared with TRBD2. The CDR3 has 15 amino acids. The V and J ends lost 3 bases and 0 bases, in that order; junction bases with no gene match: 0. Germline CDR1 SGDLS, CDR2 YYNGEE. The CDR3 protein is CASSASGSSYNEQFF. CDR3 coding DNA: TGTGCCAGCAGCGCTAGCGGGAGCTCCTACAATGAGCAGTTCTTC. Variable domain in full (rest from reference TRBV9 and TRBJ2-1): DSGVTQTPKHLITATGQRVTLRCSPRSGDLSVYWYQQSLDQGLQFLIQYYNGEERAKGNILERFSAQQFPDLHSELNLSSLELGDSALYFCASSASGSSYNEQFFGPGTRLTVL.

The rearrangement uses TRBV15 and TRBJ2-7, with D possibly being TRBD1 (6 bases). Germline CDR1 reads LNHNV; CDR2 reads YYDKDF (reference sequence). V shed 0 bases and J shed 3 bases, with 9 bases lying between them. The CDR3 runs to 14 residues. CDR3 DNA: TGTGCCACCAGCAGAGATACAGGGCTCTACGAGCAGTACTTC. This sequence encodes CATSRDTGLYEQYF.